Each of the 25 T cell receptor beta chains below was sequenced from the same sample in a study of T cells in Graves' hyperthyroidism and ophthalmopathy. Amplified TCR beta CDR3 regions derived from RNA transcripts. First-round RT-PCR of the TCR CDR3 relied on the HTBI primer set. One entry per CDR3 protein results from TCRdb running MiXCR on the multiplex PCR reads. The sample yields some 800,000 distinct CDR3 sequences, about 38% seen once. The material sequenced was blood. Every receptor here comes from a man aged 18 to 29 with Graves' hyperthyroidism.

This clonotype was seen a single time. V and J are TRBV7-2 and TRBJ2-2; no reliable D call. CDR3 size: 14 residues. The germline V and J ends were trimmed by 4 bases and 6 bases, with 12 bases remaining between them. The germline V gene has CDR1 SGHTA and CDR2 FQGNSA. The CDR3 DNA is TGTGCCAGCAGCTCCGAATTCACGGCCGGGGAGCTGTTTTTT. It encodes CASSSEFTAGELFF.

The chain carries TRBV9 and TRBJ2-6, with 12 nucleotides matching TRBD2. Losses at the gene ends were 4 bases for V and 0 bases for J; bases not matched to a gene: 8. The germline V gene has CDR1 SGDLS and CDR2 YYNGEE. This CDR3 has 19 residues. The CDR3 DNA reads TGTGCCAGCAGCTCGACTAGCGGGGGTACCCTCTCTGGGGCCAACGTCCTGACTTTC. Amino acids: CASSSTSGGTLSGANVLTF.

The rearrangement links TRBV20-1 to TRBJ2-7; 11 bases fit TRBD2. CDR1 is DFQATT and CDR2 is SNEGSKA in the germline V gene (reference sequence). Germline trimming cut 5 bases from V and 3 bases from J; bases unmatched to any gene: 6. This CDR3 has 14 residues. CDR3 sequence reads: CSALLAGGYYEQYF. CDR3 sequence (DNA): TGCAGTGCTCTCCTAGCGGGAGGTTACTACGAGCAGTACTTC.

This clonotype appeared a single time. At one of its ends the junction is not consistent with the germline gene, which may arise from a read error. The chain combines TRBV5-6 with TRBJ1-6, with D maybe TRBD1 (6 bases). Germline loops: CDR1 SGHDT, CDR2 YYEEEE. This CDR3 contains 14 residues. CDR3 bases: TGTGTCAGCAGCTACAGGGAGGCATACTCACCCCTCCACTTT. Encoded protein: CVSSYREAYSPLHF.

DNA for the CDR3: TGTGCCAGCAGTTACGAGGTCGGGCGGGGGACTGAAGCTTTCTTT. It translates to CASSYEVGRGTEAFF. This chain joins TRBV6-6 and TRBJ1-1, with a tentative D call TRBD1 (5 bases). Trimming shortened V by 2 bases and J by 5 bases, and 15 bases separated the two germline ends. The CDR3 contains 15 residues. The V gene's germline CDR1 is MNHNY and CDR2 SVGAGI (reference sequence).

There are a few counts of this clonotype. The chain employs TRBV4-1 and TRBJ1-4; 9 bases align to TRBD1. The CDR3 is 15 amino acids. With 3 bases clipped from V and 7 bases from J, the junction kept 6 bases outside the gene matches. Germline loops: CDR1 MGHRA, CDR2 YSYEKL. The CDR3 loop is CASSHAGTGSEKLFF. The CDR3 bases are TGCGCCAGCAGCCACGCCGGGACAGGGAGTGAAAAACTGTTTTTT.

The rearrangement links TRBV4-2 to TRBJ2-7, with D tentatively TRBD1 or TRBD2 (5 bases each). This CDR3 contains 15 residues. CDR1 and CDR2 from the germline V gene are LGHNA and YNFKEQ. Trimming took off 0 bases at V and 0 bases at J, with 9 bases between the two ends. CDR3 in DNA: TGTGCCAGCAGCCAAGAAGGGACGCACTCCTACGAGCAGTACTTC. This encodes CASSQEGTHSYEQYF.

This clonotype was seen a few times. The chain employs TRBV20-1 and TRBJ2-5; 11 bases are a match to TRBD2. CDR3 length: 14 residues. Germline loops: CDR1 DFQATT, CDR2 SNEGSKA (reference sequence). Trimming at V came to 6 bases and at J to 3 bases, leaving 6 bases not matched to a gene. The CDR3 loop reads CSAFSGGAKETQYF. CDR3 DNA: TGCAGTGCCTTTAGCGGGGGGGCCAAAGAGACCCAGTACTTC.

This clonotype showed up just a few times. This sequence joins TRBV12-3 or TRBV12-4 and TRBJ1-5, with a possible D match to TRBD1 (6 bases). The CDR3 loop spans 14 amino acids. V lost 6 bases to trimming and J lost 8 bases, with 17 bases between them. CDR3 sequence (DNA): TGTGCCAGCAGCCTAAGGGGGAGTCGTGAGCCCCAGCATTTT. It translates to CASSLRGSREPQHF.

The genes are TRBV15 and TRBJ2-3, with 12 bases that match TRBD1. The junction had 4 bases not matched to a gene; V was cut back by 9 bases and J by 3 bases. Germline-derived CDR1 and CDR2 are LNHNV and YYDKDF (reference sequence). The CDR3 covers 14 residues. In DNA, the CDR3 is TGTGCCACGGGGGACAGGGGGCGAACAGATACGCAGTATTTT. This sequence encodes CATGDRGRTDTQYF.

This clonotype was observed a few times. The chain recombines TRBV5-1 with TRBJ1-4; no clear D gene. V lost 7 bases and J 7 bases, leaving 14 bases between the germline ends. Germline values: CDR1 SGHRS, CDR2 YFSETQ. The CDR3 is made up of 13 amino acids. CDR3 in amino acids: CASSEGRGEKLFF. In DNA, the CDR3 is TGCGCCAGCTCCGAGGGTCGGGGTGAAAAACTGTTTTTT.

Ten or more counts support this clonotype. This chain links TRBV19 with TRBJ1-1, with D perhaps TRBD1 (5 bases). V lost 6 bases and J 7 bases, leaving 12 bases between the germline ends. The V gene's germline CDR1 is LNHDA and CDR2 SQIVND (reference sequence). The CDR3 runs 12 residues. In nucleotides, the CDR3 is TGTGCCAGTAGCATTCAGGGAAATGAAGCTTTCTTT. Translated, it gives CASSIQGNEAFF.

The chain employs TRBV25-1 and TRBJ2-6; the D gene could be TRBD1 or TRBD2 (7 bases each). CDR1 is MGHDK and CDR2 is SYGVNS in the germline V gene. The CDR3 extends over 17 amino acids. V lost 4 bases, J lost 4 bases, and 17 bases lay in between. The CDR3 bases are TGTGCCAGCAGTGTGACCAGGGGGGGCGCAGGGGCCAACGTCCTGACTTTC. Its translation: CASSVTRGGAGANVLTF.

This clonotype has just a few counts. The genes are TRBV12-3 or TRBV12-4 and TRBJ1-5; 7 positions agree with TRBD1. This CDR3 comprises 14 residues. The V gene end was trimmed by 6 bases and the J gene end by 3 bases; junction bases not matched to a gene: 5. The CDR3 is CASRPGQINQPQHF. For the CDR3, the DNA is TGTGCCAGCAGACCGGGACAGATCAATCAGCCCCAGCATTTT.

This clonotype was recorded at least ten times. The rearrangement uses TRBV9 and TRBJ1-2; D gene unclear. The CDR3 runs to 15 residues. The germline gives CDR1 SGDLS, CDR2 YYNGEE. The V end was cut by 0 bases, the J end by 3 bases, with 12 bases between. The CDR3 region has the DNA TGTGCCAGCAGCGTAGCCGGAGGGTACGACTATGGCTACACCTTC. It encodes CASSVAGGYDYGYTF.

The chain combines TRBV24-1 with TRBJ2-5, with 8 bases that match TRBD2. The germline V gene has CDR1 KGHDR and CDR2 SFDVKD. This CDR3 has 15 amino acids. V lost 1 base and J lost 4; bases outside the gene matches: 4. The CDR3 is CATSDLAGAGETQYF. In DNA, the CDR3 is TGTGCCACCAGTGATTTAGCGGGAGCGGGAGAGACCCAGTACTTC.

J is TRBJ1-5 and V is TRBV7-9; no clear D. The V end was cut by 5 bases, the J end by 11 bases, with 19 bases between. This CDR3 region has 14 residues. Germline V gene data show CDR1 as SEHNR and CDR2 as FQNEAQ (reference sequence). The CDR3 bases are TGTGCCAGCAGCCCGAGACTAGCGGGAGAGACCCAGCATTTT. This gives the protein CASSPRLAGETQHF.

This clonotype was counted a single time. CDR3 sequence: CASSPPYDLGAREAFF. CDR3 nucleotides: TGTGCCAGCAGCCCTCCCTATGATTTAGGGGCTCGTGAAGCTTTCTTT. This chain connects TRBV14 to TRBJ1-1; TRBD1 is a possible D gene (5 bases). The CDR3 has 16 residues. Germline V lookup: CDR1 SGHDN, CDR2 FVKESK. The V end lost 4 bases, the J end lost 7 bases, and 22 bases lay between the germline ends.

V gene TRBV7-9 combines with J gene TRBJ2-7, with a possible D match to TRBD1 (5 bases). The CDR3 sequence is 15 residues long. V was shortened by 2 bases and J by 3 bases, with 14 bases between the two germline ends. CDR1 is SEHNR and CDR2 is FQNEAQ in the germline V gene (reference sequence). As DNA, the CDR3 is TGTGCCAGCAGCTTATTTAGCCGGCAGGGCTACGAGCAGTACTTC. This codes for CASSLFSRQGYEQYF.

This sequence joins TRBV7-9 and TRBJ2-7; 9 bases map to TRBD1. Germline V CDR1 and CDR2: SEHNR, FQNEAQ (reference sequence). CDR3 size: 15 residues. V dropped 4 bases and J dropped 1; count of bases not matched to a gene: 5. As DNA, the CDR3 is TGTGCCAGCAGCTCCGGGACAGGGCCTTCCTACGAGCAGTACTTC. This codes for CASSSGTGPSYEQYF.

The table lists this clonotype with many counts. The gene calls are TRBV25-1 and TRBJ1-5; D is uncertain. CDR3 length equals 19 residues. The germline CDR1 and CDR2 sequences are MGHDK and SYGVNS. Trimming left V 4 bases short and J 0 bases short, with 22 bases between. CDR3 amino acids: CASSVPRSSIPYSNQPQHF. The CDR3 nucleotides are TGTGCCAGCAGTGTCCCAAGGAGCAGTATCCCTTATAGCAATCAGCCCCAGCATTTT.

This clonotype was seen ten or more times. The chain combines TRBV7-9 with TRBJ1-2; tentatively, D is TRBD1 (5 bases). Germline V CDR1 and CDR2: SEHNR, FQNEAQ (reference sequence). This CDR3 has 13 amino acids. The V gene lost 7 bases and the J gene lost 7 bases, with 16 bases spanning the gap. The CDR3 DNA follows: TGTGCCAGCACCGCGTTGGAGAGGGGTGGCTACACCTTC. Translation: CASTALERGGYTF.

This rearrangement joins TRBV20-1 to TRBJ2-7; 9 bases match TRBD2. Germline loops: CDR1 DFQATT, CDR2 SNEGSKA (reference sequence). J was trimmed by 2 bases and V by 0 bases; bases with no gene match: 5. This CDR3 is built from 15 residues. For the CDR3, the DNA is TGCAGTGCTAGAGAATGGCGACTAGCGGCCTACGAGCAGTACTTC. The encoded protein is CSAREWRLAAYEQYF.

This chain uses TRBV12-3 or TRBV12-4 with TRBJ2-2; TRBD1 matches 7 bases. The CDR3 is 14 amino acids. The V segment lost 5 bases and the J segment 5 bases; nucleotides outside the gene matches: 5. CDR3 DNA sequence: TGTGCCAGCAGTCATGAGGGGGCGACCGGGGAGCTGTTTTTT. Protein sequence: CASSHEGATGELFF.

V usage is TRBV7-2 and J usage is TRBJ2-7, with 11 bases matching TRBD2. The CDR3 totals 15 residues. CDR1 is SGHTA and CDR2 is FQGNSA in the germline V gene. The ends lost 5 bases at V and 5 bases at J; junction bases unmatched: 8. The CDR3 DNA sequence: TGTGCCAGCAGCGTTAGCGGGGGGGCCTGGGACGAGCAGTACTTC. It specifies CASSVSGGAWDEQYF.